This TCR beta chain derives from a study of OX40 agonist ivuxolimab in advanced cancers. Study context: Cohort: 80% to 90% men, mean age about 60, aged about 20 to 85. The study's findings and limits: More expanded clones were found, on average, in CD8+ than in CD4+ T cells. Clonal expansion was seen in CD4+ and CD8+ blood T cells by week 6 at 0.1 to 3.0 mg/kg.

On this clone: The antigen remains undetermined.

TCRdb keeps only in-frame clones here, not all; method: immunoSEQ multiplex PCR. The sample lists 65,000 to 75,000 clones, 87% seen once, with 3.5% to 5% in the top ten. The CDR3 runs to 12 residues. J lost 4 bases, V lost 4 bases, and 3 bases had no gene match. Germline V gene lookup returns CDR1 GTSNPN and CDR2 SVGIG (reference sequence). The chain combines TRBV30 with TRBJ1-2, with TRBD1 identical over 7 bases. The sample was CD4+ or CD8+ T cells sorted from blood, taken in a trial of the OX40 agonist ivuxolimab. This sequence originates from an adult with an advanced solid tumor such as melanoma, head and neck, liver or kidney cancer. Written as DNA, the CDR3 is TGTGCCTGGACGGGGACAGCCTATGGCTACACCTTC. This encodes CAWTGTAYGYTF.